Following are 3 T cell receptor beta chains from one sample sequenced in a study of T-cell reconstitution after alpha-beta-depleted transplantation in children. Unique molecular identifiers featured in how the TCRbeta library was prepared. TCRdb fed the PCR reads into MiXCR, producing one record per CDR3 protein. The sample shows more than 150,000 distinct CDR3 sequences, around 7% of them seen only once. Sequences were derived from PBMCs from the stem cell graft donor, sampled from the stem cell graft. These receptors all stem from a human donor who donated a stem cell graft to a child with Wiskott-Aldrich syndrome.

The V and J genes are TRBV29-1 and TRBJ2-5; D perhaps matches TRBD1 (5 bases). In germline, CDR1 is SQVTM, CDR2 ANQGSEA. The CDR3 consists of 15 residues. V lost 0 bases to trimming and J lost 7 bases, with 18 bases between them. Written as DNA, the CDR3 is TGCAGCGTTGAAGAAATGGCTAGGGGCCTCGGGACCCAGTACTTC. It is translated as CSVEEMARGLGTQYF.

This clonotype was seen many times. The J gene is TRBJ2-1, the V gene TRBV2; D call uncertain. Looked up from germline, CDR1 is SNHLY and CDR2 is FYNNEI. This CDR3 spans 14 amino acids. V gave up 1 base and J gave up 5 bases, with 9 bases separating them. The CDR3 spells CASSEGLRNNEQFF. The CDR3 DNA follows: TGTGCCAGCAGTGAAGGGTTAAGGAACAATGAGCAGTTCTTC.

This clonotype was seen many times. The CDR3 region is CATSVKGEQFF. The CDR3 DNA sequence: TGTGCCACCAGTGTCAAGGGCGAGCAGTTCTTC. J is TRBJ2-1 and V is TRBV24-1, with D hard to call. Trimming pared 5 bases from V and 10 bases from J, leaving 8 bases between. CDR3 length: 11 amino acids. The germline V gene has CDR1 KGHDR and CDR2 SFDVKD.